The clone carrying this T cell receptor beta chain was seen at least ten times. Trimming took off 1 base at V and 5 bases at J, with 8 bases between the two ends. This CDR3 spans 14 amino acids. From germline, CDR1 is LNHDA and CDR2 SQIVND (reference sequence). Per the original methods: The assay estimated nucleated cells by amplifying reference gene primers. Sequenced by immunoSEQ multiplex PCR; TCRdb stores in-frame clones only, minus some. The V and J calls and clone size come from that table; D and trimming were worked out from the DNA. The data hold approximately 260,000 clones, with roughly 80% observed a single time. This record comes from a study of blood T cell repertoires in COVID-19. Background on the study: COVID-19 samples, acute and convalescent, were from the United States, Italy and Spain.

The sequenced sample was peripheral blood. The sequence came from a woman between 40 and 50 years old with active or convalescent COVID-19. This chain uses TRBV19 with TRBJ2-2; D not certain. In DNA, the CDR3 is TGTGCCAGTAGTATAGCCGCACGGACCGGGGAGCTGTTTTTT. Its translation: CASSIAARTGELFF.